This TCR beta chain originates from a study of vaccination effects on CD4 cells after COVID-19 (dated by TCRdb to 2021 to 2024). With respect to the entire study: Each participant got two doses of an mRNA SARS-CoV-2 vaccine, either BNT162b2 or mRNA-1273. A total of over nine COVID-19 convalescent patients and 4 SARS-CoV-2-naive healthy vaccine recipients were included in the full study. The Oncomine TCR Beta short-read assay on an Illumina iSeq 100 was used to sequence cultures from other donors in the study. SARS-CoV-2 spike-specific CD4+ TCR repertoires were compared before and after mRNA vaccination in COVID-19 convalescent patients and in infection-naive vaccine recipients. What the study reported, not specific to this receptor: Both infection-induced and vaccine-induced clones contracted markedly at late post-vaccination timepoints, which is consistent with waning T cell responses. The study was limited by a small number of convalescent patients and lacked early post-infection timepoints. Among healthy vaccine recipients, nearly all vaccine-induced clones were SARS-CoV-2 mono-reactive, and only 1 of 255 was cross-reactive with common cold coronaviruses.

Library preparation used the immunoSEQ multiplex PCR assay. DNA from the cultured and isolated CD4+ T cells underwent TCR beta CDR3 sequencing. Regarding the original processing steps: Non-productive TCR sequences were removed and reads were trimmed to the CDR3 region, keeping CDR3s of at least 7 amino acids. The MANAFEST web app was used to pick out antigen-specific clonotypes by comparing their expansion in peptide wells with that in reference cultures. To be called positive, a clone needed expansion at FDR<0.05 compared with the reference and with all other wells, an odds ratio greater than 5, and a frequency greater than 0.1% in two replicate wells. Cross-reactive clonotypes were defined as significantly expanded in SARS-CoV-2 spike wells and in at least one common cold coronavirus spike condition. Using the stringdist R package, CDR3 similarity was measured by Levenshtein distance, and unrooted trees were constructed with ape in R 3.6.1. TCRdb took this table from immuneACCESS and kept in-frame rearrangements with V and J called. Such tables lack part of the clones; where checked against another copy, unresolved V genes explain under half of the gap, and the rest is unexplained. V and J calls and clone size are given by that table; D and trimming were obtained from the DNA. The sample profile shows around 83,000 clones; around four fifths of them were found once. The ten largest clones add up to about 1.7% of the sample.

Relative to germline, V is 2 bases shorter and J is 2 bases shorter, with 10 bases between their ends. CDR1 is given as LNHDA and CDR2 as SQIVND, both from the germline V gene (reference sequence). Reading from cysteine to phenylalanine, the CDR3 counts 15 amino acids. Solely the CDR3 DNA is kept, with 45 bases framed from the first base. In regard to this clone: What antigen it recognizes has not been identified. Nothing much larger sits one base from this clone, and base qualities are not available.

The ViraFEST assay stimulated PBMC with viral peptide pools and then used TCR sequencing to identify antigen-specific CD4+ T cell clonotypes by expansion. After less than eleven days of culture, CD4+ T cells were isolated with the EasySep CD4+ T cell isolation kit. Negative nucleocapsid antibody results before and after vaccination confirmed that the healthy vaccine recipients had no prior SARS-CoV-2 infection. Each well held under 2.5 million PBMC cultured in IMDM containing around 5% human AB serum, around 9.3 IU/ml IL-2 and gentamicin, along with approximately 10 ug/ml peptides. On days 3 and 7, half of the culture medium was replaced with fresh IL-2-containing medium. Unless noted otherwise, every peptide stimulation condition was grown in triplicate wells. Using Ficoll-Paque Plus gradient centrifugation, PBMC were separated from whole blood and then either used fresh or cryopreserved at -140C. The overlapping peptide pools covered the spike proteins of SARS-CoV-2 and of the common cold coronaviruses HCoV-NL63, HCoV-OC43 and HCoV-229E. Genomic DNA was extracted from cultured CD4+ T cells with the QIAamp micro DNA kit.

The sample in question was CD4+ T cells from PBMCs cultured with HCoV-229E spike peptides, obtained before COVID-19 vaccination. The sample's cell subset or site, from its label and the paper: HCoV-229E spike overlapping peptide pool stimulation. The TCR comes from a human donor who received a COVID-19 vaccine. The chain is encoded by TRBV19 joined to TRBJ1-3, with the D gene not clear enough to name. For the CDR3, the sequence is CASSISGSAGNTIYF. At the DNA level, the sequence is TGTGCCAGTAGTATAAGCGGCAGTGCTGGAAACACCATATATTTT.